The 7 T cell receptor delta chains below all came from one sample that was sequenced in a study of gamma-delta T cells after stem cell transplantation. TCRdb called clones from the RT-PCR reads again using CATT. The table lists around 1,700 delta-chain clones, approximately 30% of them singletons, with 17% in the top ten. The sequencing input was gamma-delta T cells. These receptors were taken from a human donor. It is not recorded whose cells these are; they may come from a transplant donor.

The chain's CDR3 is CACAPLLQSSWDTRQMFF. As DNA, the CDR3 is TGTGCCTGTGCCCCGCTCCTCCAAAGCTCCTGGGACACCCGACAGATGTTTTTC. The gene calls are TRDV2 and TRDJ3; no definite D call. The CDR3 loop spans 18 amino acids. CDR1 is GEAIGNYY, CDR2 EKD, per germline. Trimming removed 5 bases from V and 0 bases from J, with 16 bases in between.

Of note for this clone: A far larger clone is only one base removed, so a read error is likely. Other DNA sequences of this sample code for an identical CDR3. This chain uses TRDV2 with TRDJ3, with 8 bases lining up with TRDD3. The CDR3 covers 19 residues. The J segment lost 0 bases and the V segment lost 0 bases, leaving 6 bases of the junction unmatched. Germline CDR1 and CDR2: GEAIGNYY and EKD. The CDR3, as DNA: TGTGCCTGTGACACCGCTGGGGGAACGATCTCCTGGGACACCCGACAGATGTTTTTC. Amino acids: CACDTAGGTISWDTRQMFF.

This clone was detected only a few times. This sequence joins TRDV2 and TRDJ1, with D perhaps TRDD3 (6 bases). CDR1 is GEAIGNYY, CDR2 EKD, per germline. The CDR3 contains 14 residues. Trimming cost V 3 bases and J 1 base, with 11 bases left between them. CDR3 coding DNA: TGTGCCTGTGACTCTCTGGGGATCACCGATAAACTCATCTTT. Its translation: CACDSLGITDKLIF.

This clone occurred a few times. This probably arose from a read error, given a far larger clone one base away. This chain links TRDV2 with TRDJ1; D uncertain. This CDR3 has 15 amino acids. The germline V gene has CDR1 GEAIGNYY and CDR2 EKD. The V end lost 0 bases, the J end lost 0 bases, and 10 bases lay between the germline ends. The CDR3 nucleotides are TGTGCCTGTGACACCATCTCCCTCCACACCGATAAACTCATCTTT. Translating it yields CACDTISLHTDKLIF.

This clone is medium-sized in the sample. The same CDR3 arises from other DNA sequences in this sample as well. The CDR3, as DNA: TGTGCCTGTGACAGTGTCGTGGATCATGCGAGGAGTGGGGCTGGTTCTTCCGATAAACTCATCTTT. Translating gives CACDSVVDHARSGAGSSDKLIF. The gene calls are TRDV2 and TRDJ1; maybe TRDD3 (5 bases). In germline, CDR1 is GEAIGNYY, CDR2 EKD. This CDR3 contains 22 residues. V gave up 2 bases and J gave up 3 bases, with 36 bases separating them.

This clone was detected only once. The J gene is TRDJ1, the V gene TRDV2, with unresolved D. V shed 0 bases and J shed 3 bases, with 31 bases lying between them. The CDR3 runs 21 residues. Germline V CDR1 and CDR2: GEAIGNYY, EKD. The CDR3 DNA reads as TGTGCCTGTGACACCTTATTTACGATTGGTGAGGTCCAATATGGCCCCGATAAACTCATCTTT. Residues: CACDTLFTIGEVQYGPDKLIF.

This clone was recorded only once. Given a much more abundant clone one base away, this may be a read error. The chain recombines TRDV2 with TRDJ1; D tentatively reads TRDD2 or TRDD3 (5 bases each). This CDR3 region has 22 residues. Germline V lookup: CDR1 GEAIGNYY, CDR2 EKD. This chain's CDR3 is CACDSVVDHARSGAGSSDKHIF. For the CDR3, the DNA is TGTGCCTGTGACAGTGTCGTGGATCATGCGAGGAGTGGGGCTGGTTCTTCCGATAAACACATCTTT.